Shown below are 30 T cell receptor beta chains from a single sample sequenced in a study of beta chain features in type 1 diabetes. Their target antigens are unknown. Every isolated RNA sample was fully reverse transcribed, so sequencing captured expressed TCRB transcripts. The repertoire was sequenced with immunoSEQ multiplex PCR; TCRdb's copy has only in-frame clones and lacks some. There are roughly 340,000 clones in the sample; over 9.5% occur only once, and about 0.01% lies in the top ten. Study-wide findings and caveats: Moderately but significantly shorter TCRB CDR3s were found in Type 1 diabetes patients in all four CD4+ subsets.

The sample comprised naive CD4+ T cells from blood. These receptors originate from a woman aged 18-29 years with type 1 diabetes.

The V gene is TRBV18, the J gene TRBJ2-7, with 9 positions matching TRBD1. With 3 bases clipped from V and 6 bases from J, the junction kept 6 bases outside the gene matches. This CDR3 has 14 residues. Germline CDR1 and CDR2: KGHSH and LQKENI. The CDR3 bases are TGTGCCAGCTCACCCCGGGACAGGGCGTCCGAGCAGTACTTC. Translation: CASSPRDRASEQYF.

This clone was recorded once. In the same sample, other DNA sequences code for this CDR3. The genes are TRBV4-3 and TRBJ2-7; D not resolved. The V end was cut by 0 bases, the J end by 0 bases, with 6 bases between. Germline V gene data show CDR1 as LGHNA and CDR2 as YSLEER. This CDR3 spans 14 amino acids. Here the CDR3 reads CASSQDPGSYEQYF. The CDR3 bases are TGCGCCAGCAGCCAAGACCCGGGCTCCTACGAGCAGTACTTC.

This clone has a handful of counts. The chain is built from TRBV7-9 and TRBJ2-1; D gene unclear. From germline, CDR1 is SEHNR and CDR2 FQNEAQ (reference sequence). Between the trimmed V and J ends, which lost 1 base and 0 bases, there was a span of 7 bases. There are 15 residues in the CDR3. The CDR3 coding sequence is TGTGCCAGCAGCTTAGGGGCCGTCTCCTACAATGAGCAGTTCTTC. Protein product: CASSLGAVSYNEQFF.

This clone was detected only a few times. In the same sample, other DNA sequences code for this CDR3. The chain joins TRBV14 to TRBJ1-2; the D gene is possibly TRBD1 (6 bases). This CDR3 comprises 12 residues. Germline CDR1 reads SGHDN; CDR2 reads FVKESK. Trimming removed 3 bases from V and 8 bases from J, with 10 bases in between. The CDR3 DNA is TGTGCCAGCAGCCAGGAAACAGGGGGCTACACCTTC. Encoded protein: CASSQETGGYTF.

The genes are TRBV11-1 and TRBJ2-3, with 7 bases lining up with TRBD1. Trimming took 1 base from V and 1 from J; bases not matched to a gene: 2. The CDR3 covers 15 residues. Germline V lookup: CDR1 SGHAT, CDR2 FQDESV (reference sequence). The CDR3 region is CASSLDGTGTDTQYF. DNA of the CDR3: TGTGCCAGCAGCTTAGATGGGACAGGCACAGATACGCAGTATTTT.

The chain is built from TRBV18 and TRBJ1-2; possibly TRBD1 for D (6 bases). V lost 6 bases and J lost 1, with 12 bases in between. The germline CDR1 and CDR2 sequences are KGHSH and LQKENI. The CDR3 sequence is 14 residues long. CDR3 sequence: CASSLWDNNYGYTF. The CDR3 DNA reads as TGTGCCAGCTCCCTCTGGGACAATAACTATGGCTACACCTTC.

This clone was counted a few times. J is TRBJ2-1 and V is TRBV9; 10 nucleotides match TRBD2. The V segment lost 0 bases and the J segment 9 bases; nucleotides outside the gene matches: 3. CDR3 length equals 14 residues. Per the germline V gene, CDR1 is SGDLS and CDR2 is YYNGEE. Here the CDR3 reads CASSVGLAGREQFF. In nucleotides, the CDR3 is TGTGCCAGCAGCGTAGGACTAGCGGGCCGTGAGCAGTTCTTC.

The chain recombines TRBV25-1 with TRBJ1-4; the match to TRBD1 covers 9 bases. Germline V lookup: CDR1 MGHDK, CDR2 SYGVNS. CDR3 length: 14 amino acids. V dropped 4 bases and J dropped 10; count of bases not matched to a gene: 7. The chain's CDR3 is CASSATGGFGKLFF. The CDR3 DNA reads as TGTGCCAGCAGTGCAACAGGGGGCTTTGGAAAACTGTTTTTT.

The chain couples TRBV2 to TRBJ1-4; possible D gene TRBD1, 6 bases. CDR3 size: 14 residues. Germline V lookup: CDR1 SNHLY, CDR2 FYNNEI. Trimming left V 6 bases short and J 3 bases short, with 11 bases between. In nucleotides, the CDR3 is TGTGCCAGCAGGCGGTGGGGGCCTAATGAAAAACTGTTTTTT. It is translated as CASRRWGPNEKLFF.

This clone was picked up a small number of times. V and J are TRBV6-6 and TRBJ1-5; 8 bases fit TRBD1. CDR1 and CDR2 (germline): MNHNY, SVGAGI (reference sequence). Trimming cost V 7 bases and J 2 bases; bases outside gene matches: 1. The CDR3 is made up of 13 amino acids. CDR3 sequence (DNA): TGTGCCAGCACGGGACAGGGCAATCAGCCCCAGCATTTT. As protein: CASTGQGNQPQHF.

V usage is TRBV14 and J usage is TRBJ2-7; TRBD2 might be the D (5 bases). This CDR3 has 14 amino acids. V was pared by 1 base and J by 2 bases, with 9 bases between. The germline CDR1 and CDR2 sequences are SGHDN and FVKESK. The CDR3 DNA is TGTGCCAGCAGCCAAGCCCGGGGAACCTACGAGCAGTACTTC. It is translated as CASSQARGTYEQYF.

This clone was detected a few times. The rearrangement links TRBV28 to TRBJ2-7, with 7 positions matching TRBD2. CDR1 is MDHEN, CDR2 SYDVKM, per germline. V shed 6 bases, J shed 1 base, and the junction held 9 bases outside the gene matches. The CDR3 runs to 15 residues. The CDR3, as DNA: TGTGCCAGCAGGGGGTCGGGGCGGGGGTCCTACGAGCAGTACTTC. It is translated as CASRGSGRGSYEQYF.

This CDR3 reads CASSLPGGGKNIQYF. CDR3 coding DNA: TGTGCCAGCAGCTTGCCCGGGGGGGGCAAAAACATTCAGTACTTC. The rearrangement links TRBV5-8 to TRBJ2-4; 8 nucleotides match TRBD2. Germline trimming cut 1 base from V and 3 bases from J; bases unmatched to any gene: 3. This CDR3 region has 15 residues. Per the germline V gene, CDR1 is SGHTS and CDR2 is YDEGEE.

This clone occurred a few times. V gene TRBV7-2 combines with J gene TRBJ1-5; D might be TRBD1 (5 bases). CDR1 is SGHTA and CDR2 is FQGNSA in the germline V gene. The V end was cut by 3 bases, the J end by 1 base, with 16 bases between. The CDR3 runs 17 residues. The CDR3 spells CASSFGDSLESNQPQHF. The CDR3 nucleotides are TGTGCCAGCAGCTTTGGGGACTCCTTAGAGAGCAATCAGCCCCAGCATTTT. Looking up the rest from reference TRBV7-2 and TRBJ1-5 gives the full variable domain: GAGVSQSPSNKVTEKGKDVELRCDPISGHTALYWYRQSLGQGLEFLIYFQGNSAPDKSGLPSDRFSAERTGGSVSTLTIQRTQQEDSAVYLCASSFGDSLESNQPQHFGDGTRLSIL.

CDR3 in DNA: TGTGCCAGCTCACCTCAGGGAACCGTCAACGTCCTGACTTTC. It encodes CASSPQGTVNVLTF. The chain has TRBV18 and TRBJ2-6, with a possible D match to TRBD1 (5 bases). The CDR3 covers 14 residues. V dropped 3 bases and J dropped 9 bases, with 12 bases sitting between them. CDR1 and CDR2 (germline): KGHSH, LQKENI.

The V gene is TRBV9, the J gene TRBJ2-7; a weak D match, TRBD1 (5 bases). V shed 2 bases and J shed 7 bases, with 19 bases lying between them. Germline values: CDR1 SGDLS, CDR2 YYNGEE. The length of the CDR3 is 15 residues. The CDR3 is CASSVGAQGEREQYF. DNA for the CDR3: TGTGCCAGCAGCGTTGGGGCTCAGGGCGAAAGGGAGCAGTACTTC.

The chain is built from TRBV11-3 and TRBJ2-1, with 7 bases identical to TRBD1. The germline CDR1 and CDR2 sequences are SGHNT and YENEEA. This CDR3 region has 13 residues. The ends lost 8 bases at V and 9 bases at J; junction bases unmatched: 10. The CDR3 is CASARQGVSEQFF. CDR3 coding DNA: TGTGCCAGCGCCCGACAGGGTGTGAGTGAGCAGTTCTTC. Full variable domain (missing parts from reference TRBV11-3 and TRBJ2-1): EAGVVQSPRYKIIEKKQPVAFWCNPISGHNTLYWYLQNLGQGPELLIRYENEEAVDDSQLPKDRFSAERLKGVDSTLKIQPAELGDSAVYLCASARQGVSEQFFGPGTRLTVL.

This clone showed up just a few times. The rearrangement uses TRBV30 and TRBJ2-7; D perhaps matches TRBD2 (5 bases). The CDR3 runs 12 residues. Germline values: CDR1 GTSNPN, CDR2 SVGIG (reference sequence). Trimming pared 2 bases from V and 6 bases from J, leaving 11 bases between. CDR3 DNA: TGTGCCTGGAGTCCCCAAGGACTCGAGCAGTACTTC. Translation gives CAWSPQGLEQYF.

The CDR3 region is CASSSGAGYQPQHF. CDR3 bases: TGTGCCAGCAGTAGTGGGGCAGGGTATCAGCCCCAGCATTTT. This sequence joins TRBV7-2 and TRBJ1-5; tentative D call: TRBD1 (5 bases). Trimming shortened V by 6 bases and J by 5 bases, and 14 bases separated the two germline ends. The CDR3 totals 14 residues. Germline CDR1 SGHTA, CDR2 FQGNSA. The full variable domain, in which reference TRBV7-2 and TRBJ1-5 provide the parts outside the CDR3, is GAGVSQSPSNKVTEKGKDVELRCDPISGHTALYWYRQSLGQGLEFLIYFQGNSAPDKSGLPSDRFSAERTGGSVSTLTIQRTQQEDSAVYLCASSSGAGYQPQHFGDGTRLSIL.

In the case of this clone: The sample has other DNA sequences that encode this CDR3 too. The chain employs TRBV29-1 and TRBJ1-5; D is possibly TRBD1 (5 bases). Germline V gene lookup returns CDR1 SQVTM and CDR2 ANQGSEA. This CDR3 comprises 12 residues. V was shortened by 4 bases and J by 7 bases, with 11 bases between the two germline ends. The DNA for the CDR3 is TGCAGCGTTGGGGGGGGTTCCCAGCCCCAGCATTTT. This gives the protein CSVGGGSQPQHF.

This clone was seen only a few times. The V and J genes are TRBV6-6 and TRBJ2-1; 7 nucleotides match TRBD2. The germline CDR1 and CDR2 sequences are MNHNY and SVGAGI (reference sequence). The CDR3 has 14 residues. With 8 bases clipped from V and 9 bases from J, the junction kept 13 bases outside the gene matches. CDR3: CASAGLVLFGEQFF. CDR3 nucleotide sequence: TGTGCCAGCGCCGGACTAGTTCTATTTGGTGAGCAGTTCTTC.

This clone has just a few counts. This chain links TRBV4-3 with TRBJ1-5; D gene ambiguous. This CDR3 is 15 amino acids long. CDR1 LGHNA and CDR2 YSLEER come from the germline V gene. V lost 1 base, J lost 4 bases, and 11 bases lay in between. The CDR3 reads CASSQGGLPNQPQHF. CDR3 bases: TGCGCCAGCAGCCAAGGAGGGCTCCCAAATCAGCCCCAGCATTTT.

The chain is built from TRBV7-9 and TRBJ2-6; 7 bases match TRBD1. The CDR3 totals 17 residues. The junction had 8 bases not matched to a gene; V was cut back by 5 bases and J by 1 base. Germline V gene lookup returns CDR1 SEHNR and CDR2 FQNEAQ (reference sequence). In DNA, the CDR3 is TGTGCCAGCAGCGGATGGGACAGAAAATCTGGGGCCAACGTCCTGACTTTC. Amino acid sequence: CASSGWDRKSGANVLTF.

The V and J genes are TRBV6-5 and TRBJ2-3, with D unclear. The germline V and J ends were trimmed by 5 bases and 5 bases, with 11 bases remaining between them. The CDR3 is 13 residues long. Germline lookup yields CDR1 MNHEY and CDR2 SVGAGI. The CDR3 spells CASSREYRDTQYF. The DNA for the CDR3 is TGTGCCAGCAGTCGCGAGTACAGAGATACGCAGTATTTT.

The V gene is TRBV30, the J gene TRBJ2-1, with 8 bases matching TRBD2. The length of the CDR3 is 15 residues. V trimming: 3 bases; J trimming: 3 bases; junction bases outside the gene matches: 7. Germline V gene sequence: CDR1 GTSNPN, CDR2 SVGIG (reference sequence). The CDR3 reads CAWRKLAENYNEQFF. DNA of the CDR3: TGTGCCTGGAGAAAACTAGCGGAAAACTACAATGAGCAGTTCTTC.

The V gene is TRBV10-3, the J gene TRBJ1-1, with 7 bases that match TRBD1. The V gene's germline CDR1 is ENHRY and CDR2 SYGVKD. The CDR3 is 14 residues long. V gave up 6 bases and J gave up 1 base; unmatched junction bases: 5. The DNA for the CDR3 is TGTGCCATCAGCAAACAGGGGAGGAACACTGAAGCTTTCTTT. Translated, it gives CAISKQGRNTEAFF.

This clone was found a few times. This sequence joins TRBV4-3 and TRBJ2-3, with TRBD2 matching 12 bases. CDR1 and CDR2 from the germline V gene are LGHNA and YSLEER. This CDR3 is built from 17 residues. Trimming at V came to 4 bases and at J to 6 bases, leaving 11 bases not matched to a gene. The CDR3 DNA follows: TGCGCCAGCAGCCGAACGAGGACTAGCGGGGTTAGCGATACGCAGTATTTT. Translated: CASSRTRTSGVSDTQYF.

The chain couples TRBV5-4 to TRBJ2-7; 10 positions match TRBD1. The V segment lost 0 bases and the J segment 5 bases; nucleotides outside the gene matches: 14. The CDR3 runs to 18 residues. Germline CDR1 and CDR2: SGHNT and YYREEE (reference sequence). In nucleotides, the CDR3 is TGTGCCAGCAGCTTGGGACCACCTCCGGGACAGGGGTACAACGAGCAGTACTTC. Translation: CASSLGPPPGQGYNEQYF.

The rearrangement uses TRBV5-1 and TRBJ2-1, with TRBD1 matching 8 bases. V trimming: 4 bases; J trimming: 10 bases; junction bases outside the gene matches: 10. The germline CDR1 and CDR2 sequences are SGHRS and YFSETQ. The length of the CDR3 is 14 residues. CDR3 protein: CASSPGQALGEQFF. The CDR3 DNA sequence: TGCGCCAGCAGCCCGGGACAGGCGTTGGGGGAGCAGTTCTTC.

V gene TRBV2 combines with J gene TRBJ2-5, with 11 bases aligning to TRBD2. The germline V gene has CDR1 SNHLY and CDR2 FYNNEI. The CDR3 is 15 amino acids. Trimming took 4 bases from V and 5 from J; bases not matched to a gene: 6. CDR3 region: CASSGLAGISETQYF. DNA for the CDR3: TGTGCCAGCAGTGGACTAGCGGGGATTTCGGAGACCCAGTACTTC.